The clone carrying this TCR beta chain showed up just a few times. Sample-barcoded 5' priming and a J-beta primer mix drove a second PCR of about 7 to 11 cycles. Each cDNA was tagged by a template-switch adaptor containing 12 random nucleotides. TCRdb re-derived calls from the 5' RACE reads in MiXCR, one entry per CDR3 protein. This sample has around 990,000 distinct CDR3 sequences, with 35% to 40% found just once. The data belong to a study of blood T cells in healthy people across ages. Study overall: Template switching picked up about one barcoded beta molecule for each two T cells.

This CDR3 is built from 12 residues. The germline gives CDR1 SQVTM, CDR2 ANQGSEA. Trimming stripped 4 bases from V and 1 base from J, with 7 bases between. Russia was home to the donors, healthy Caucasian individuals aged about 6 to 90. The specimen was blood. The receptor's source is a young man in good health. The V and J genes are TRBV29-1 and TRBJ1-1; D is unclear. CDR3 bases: TGCAGCGTTGGCTGGGGGAACACTGAAGCTTTCTTT. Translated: CSVGWGNTEAFF. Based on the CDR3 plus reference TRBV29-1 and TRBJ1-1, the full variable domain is SAVISQKPSRDICQRGTSLTIQCQVDSQVTMMFWYRQQPGQSLTLIATANQGSEATYESGFVIDKFPISRPNLTFSTLTVSNMSPEDSSIYLCSVGWGNTEAFFGQGTRLTVV.